The present TCR beta chain was sequenced within a study of memory CD4+ T cells and cytomegalovirus serostatus. Study-level background: Healthy Belgian adult donors included about 10 CMV-positive and about two dozen CMV-negative people.

Findings and caveats of the study: About 40% of the roughly 150 known CMV-associated TCRbeta sequences appeared in CD4+ memory.

The germline gives CDR1 SGHRS, CDR2 YFSETQ. V lost 1 base, J lost 2 bases, and 7 bases stayed unmatched. CDR3 length: 17 residues. Details on this clone: No antigen is known for it.

Single viable CD3+CD4+CD8-CD45RO+ cells were sorted as the memory CD4+ T cells. CMV serostatus came from serum IgG against pp150, pp28, p38, p52. After thawing, CD4+ T cells were positively selected. The data were produced by immunoSEQ multiplex PCR, yet TCRdb's version contains in-frame clones alone and is incomplete. The table includes some 30,000 clones, under 80% detected once. The rearrangement links TRBV5-1 to TRBJ1-2, with TRBD1 matching over 11 bases. What was sequenced was memory CD4+ T cells from blood. The sequence derives from an adult in good health and CMV-seronegative. Some clones in this sample may be carry-over from other donors' samples. CDR3 amino acids: CASSLTPRTGGNYGYTF. CDR3 sequence (DNA): TGCGCCAGCAGCTTGACCCCCCGGACAGGGGGCAACTATGGCTACACCTTC.